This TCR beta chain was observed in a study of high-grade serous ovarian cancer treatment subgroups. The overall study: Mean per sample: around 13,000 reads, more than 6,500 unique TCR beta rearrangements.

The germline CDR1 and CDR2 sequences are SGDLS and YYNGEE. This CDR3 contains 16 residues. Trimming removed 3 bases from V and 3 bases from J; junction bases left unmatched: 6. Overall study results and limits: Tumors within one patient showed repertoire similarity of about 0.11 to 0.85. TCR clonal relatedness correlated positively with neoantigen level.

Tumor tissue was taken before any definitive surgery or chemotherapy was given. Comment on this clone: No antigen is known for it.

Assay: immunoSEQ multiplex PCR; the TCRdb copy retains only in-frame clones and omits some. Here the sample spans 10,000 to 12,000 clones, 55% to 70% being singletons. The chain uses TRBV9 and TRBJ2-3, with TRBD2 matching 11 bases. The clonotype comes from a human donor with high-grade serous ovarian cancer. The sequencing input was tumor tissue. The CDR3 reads CASSGEGLADTDTQYF. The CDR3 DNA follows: TGTGCCAGCAGCGGCGAGGGACTAGCGGATACAGATACGCAGTATTTT.